The clone carrying this T cell receptor (beta chain) has a handful of counts. Methods used by the authors: Using reference gene primer amplification, nucleated cell counts were estimated. Clones were read by immunoSEQ multiplex PCR, and TCRdb kept only the in-frame ones, dropping some. V and J calls plus clone size are reproduced from that table; the DNA served to infer D and trimming. This sample has 250,000 to 300,000 clones, with 85% to 90% found just once. This specimen comes from a study of blood T cell repertoires in COVID-19. Looking at the study overall: Spain, Italy and the United States supplied samples that represented acute and convalescent COVID-19. Sources were T cells, B-cell-depleted T cells, or PBMCs; the material itself was cDNA or gDNA.

Trimming removed 4 bases at V and 0 bases at J, with 12 bases between. The CDR3 runs to 15 residues. The V gene's germline CDR1 is MNHEY and CDR2 SVGAGI. Enrolment of Seattle patients took place during active infection, and they were followed longitudinally. The source is a woman aged 60-75 years with COVID-19, enrolled during active disease. Specimen: peripheral blood. The chain uses TRBV6-5 and TRBJ1-1; D uncertain. CDR3 protein: CASSSGWRMNTEAFF. DNA of the CDR3: TGTGCCAGCAGTTCCGGATGGAGAATGAACACTGAAGCTTTCTTT.